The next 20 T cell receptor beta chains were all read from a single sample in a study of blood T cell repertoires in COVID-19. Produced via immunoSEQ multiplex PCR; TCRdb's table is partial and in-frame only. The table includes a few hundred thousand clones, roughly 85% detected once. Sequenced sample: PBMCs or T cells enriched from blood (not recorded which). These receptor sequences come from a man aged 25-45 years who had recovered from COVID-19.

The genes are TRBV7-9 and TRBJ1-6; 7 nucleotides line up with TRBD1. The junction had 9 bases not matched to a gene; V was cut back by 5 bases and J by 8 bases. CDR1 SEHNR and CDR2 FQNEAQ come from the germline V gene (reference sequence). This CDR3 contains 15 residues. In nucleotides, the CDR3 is TGTGCCAGCAGCCCTTGGGTGCAGGGGGATTCACCCCTCCACTTT. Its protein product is CASSPWVQGDSPLHF.

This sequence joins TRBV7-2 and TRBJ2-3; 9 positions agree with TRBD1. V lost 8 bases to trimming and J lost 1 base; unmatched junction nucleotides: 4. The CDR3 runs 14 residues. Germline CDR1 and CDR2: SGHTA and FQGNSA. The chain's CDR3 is CASRWDRGTDTQYF. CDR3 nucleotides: TGTGCCAGCCGCTGGGACAGGGGCACAGATACGCAGTATTTT.

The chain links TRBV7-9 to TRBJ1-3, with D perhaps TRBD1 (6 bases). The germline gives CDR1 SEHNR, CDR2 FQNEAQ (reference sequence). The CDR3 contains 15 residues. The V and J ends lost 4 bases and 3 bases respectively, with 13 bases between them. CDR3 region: CASSSEGVRGNTIYF. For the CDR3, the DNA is TGTGCCAGCAGCTCCGAGGGGGTACGTGGAAACACCATATATTTT.

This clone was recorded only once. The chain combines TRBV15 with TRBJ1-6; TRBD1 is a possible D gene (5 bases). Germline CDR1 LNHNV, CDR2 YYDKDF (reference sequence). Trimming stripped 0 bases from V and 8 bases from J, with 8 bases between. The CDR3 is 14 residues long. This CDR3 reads CATSRDPRDSPLHF. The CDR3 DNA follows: TGTGCCACCAGCAGAGATCCCAGGGATTCACCCCTCCACTTT.

CDR3: CATSDDRGTQPQHF. In nucleotides, the CDR3 is TGTGCCACCAGTGATGACAGGGGAACTCAGCCCCAGCATTTT. The J gene is TRBJ1-5, the V gene TRBV24-1, with TRBD1 matching over 8 bases. CDR1 and CDR2 from the germline V gene are KGHDR and SFDVKD. The CDR3 is 14 amino acids. The J segment lost 6 bases and the V segment lost 3 bases, leaving 3 bases of the junction unmatched.

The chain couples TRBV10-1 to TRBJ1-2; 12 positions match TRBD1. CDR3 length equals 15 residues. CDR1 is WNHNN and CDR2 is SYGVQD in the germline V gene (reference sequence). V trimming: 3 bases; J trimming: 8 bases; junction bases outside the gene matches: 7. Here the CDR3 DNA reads TGCGCCAGCAGTGAAGCGGGACAGGGGGCTTCGGGCTACACCTTC. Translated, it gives CASSEAGQGASGYTF.

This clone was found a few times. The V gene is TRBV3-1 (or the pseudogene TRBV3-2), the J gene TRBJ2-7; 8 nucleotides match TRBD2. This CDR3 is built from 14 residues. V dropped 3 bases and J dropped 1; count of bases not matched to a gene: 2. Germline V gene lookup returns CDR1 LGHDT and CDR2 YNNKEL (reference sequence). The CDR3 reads CASSHGLASYEQYF. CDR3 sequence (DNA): TGTGCCAGCAGCCACGGACTAGCTTCCTACGAGCAGTACTTC.

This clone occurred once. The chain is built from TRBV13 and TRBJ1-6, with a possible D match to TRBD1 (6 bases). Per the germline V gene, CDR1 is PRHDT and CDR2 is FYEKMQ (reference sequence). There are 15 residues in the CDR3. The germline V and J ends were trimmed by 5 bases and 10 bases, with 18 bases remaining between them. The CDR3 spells CASSATGNNLSPLHF. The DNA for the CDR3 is TGTGCCAGCAGCGCTACAGGGAATAACCTCTCACCCCTCCACTTT.

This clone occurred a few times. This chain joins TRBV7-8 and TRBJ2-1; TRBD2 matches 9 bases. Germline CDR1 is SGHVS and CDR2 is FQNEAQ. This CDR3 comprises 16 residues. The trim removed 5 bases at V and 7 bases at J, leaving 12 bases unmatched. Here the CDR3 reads CASSTHGTSQGNEQFF. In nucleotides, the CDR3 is TGTGCCAGCAGCACCCACGGGACTAGCCAGGGGAATGAGCAGTTCTTC.

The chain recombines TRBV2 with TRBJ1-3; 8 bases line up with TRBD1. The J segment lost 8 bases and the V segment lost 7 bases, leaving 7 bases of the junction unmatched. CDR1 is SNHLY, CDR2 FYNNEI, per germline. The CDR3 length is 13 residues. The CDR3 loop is CASTGQGGHTIYF. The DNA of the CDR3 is TGTGCCAGCACCGGACAGGGCGGGCACACCATATATTTT. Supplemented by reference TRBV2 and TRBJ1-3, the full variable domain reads EPEVTQTPSHQVTQMGQEVILRCVPISNHLYFYWYRQILGQKVEFLVSFYNNEISEKSEIFDDQFSVERPDGSNFTLKIRSTKLEDSAMYFCASTGQGGHTIYFGEGSWLTVV.

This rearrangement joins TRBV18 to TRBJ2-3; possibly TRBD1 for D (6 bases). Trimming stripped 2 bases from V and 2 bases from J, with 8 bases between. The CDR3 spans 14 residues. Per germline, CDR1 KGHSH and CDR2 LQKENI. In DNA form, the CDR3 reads TGTGCCAGCTCACCAGGGGGCACCACAGATACGCAGTATTTT. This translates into CASSPGGTTDTQYF. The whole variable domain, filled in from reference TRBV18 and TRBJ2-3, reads NAGVMQNPRHLVRRRGQEARLRCSPMKGHSHVYWYRQLPEEGLKFMVYLQKENIIDESGMPKERFSAEFPKEGPSILRIQQVVRGDSAAYFCASSPGGTTDTQYFGPGTRLTVL.

The CDR3, as DNA: TGTGCCAGCAGCCTGGGAGGGGGAGGGTACCGTGAGCAGTTCTTC. This encodes CASSLGGGGYREQFF. The chain recombines TRBV11-3 with TRBJ2-1, with a possible D match to TRBD2 (7 bases). The CDR3 consists of 15 residues. Germline values: CDR1 SGHNT, CDR2 YENEEA. V was cut by 5 bases and J by 9 bases, with 20 bases left in between.

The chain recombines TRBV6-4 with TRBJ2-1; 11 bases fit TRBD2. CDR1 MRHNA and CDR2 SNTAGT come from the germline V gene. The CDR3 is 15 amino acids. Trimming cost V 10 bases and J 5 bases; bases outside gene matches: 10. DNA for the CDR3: TGTGCCACCGGCGACGGGACTAGCGGACACAATGAGCAGTTCTTC. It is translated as CATGDGTSGHNEQFF.

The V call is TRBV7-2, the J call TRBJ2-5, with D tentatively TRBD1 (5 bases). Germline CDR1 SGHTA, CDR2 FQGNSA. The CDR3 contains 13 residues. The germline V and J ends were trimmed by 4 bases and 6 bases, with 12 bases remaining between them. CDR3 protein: CASSSRVGQTQYF. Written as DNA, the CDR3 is TGTGCCAGCAGCTCCAGGGTCGGGCAGACCCAGTACTTC.

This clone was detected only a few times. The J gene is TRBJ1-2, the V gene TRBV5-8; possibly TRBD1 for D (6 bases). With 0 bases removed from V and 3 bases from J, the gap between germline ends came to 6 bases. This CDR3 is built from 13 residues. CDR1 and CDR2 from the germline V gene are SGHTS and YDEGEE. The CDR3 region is CASSLDRDYGYTF. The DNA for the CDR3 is TGTGCCAGCAGCTTGGACAGGGACTATGGCTACACCTTC.

The CDR3 protein is CASSPTGVYEQYF. Written as DNA, the CDR3 is TGTGCCAGCAGCCCTACAGGGGTTTACGAGCAGTACTTC. V is TRBV5-4 and J is TRBJ2-7; 7 positions match TRBD1. The CDR3 runs 13 residues. CDR1 and CDR2 from the germline V gene are SGHNT and YYREEE (reference sequence). V lost 4 bases to trimming and J lost 4 bases; unmatched junction nucleotides: 5.

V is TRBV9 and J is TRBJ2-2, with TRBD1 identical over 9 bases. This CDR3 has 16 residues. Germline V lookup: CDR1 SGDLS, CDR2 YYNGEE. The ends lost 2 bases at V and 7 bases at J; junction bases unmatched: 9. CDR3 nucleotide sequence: TGTGCCAGCAGCGTCACCGGGACAGGGTGGTTCGGGGAGCTGTTTTTT. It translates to CASSVTGTGWFGELFF.

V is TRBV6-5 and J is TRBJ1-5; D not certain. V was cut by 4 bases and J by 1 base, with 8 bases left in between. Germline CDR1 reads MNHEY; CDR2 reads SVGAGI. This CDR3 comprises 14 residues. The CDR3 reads CASSWAGSNQPQHF. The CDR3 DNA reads TGTGCCAGCAGTTGGGCGGGAAGCAATCAGCCCCAGCATTTT.

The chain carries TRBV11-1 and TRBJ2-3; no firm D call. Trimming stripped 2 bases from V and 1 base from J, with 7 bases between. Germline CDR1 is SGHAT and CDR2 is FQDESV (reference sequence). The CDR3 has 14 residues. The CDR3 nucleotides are TGTGCCAGCAGCTTACAGGTCGGCACAGATACGCAGTATTTT. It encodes CASSLQVGTDTQYF.

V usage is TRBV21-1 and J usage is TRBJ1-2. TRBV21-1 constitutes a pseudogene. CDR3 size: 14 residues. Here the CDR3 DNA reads TGTGCCAGCAGCAAAGGGAGGGATAAGCGTGGCTACACCTTC. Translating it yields CASSKGRDKRGYTF.